This TCR beta chain was obtained from a study of blood T cell repertoires in COVID-19. TCRdb keeps only in-frame clones here, not all; method: immunoSEQ multiplex PCR. The sample holds under 70,000 clones, approximately 87% seen once. There are 15 residues in the CDR3. Germline CDR1 reads MNHEY; CDR2 reads SVGAGI. Trimming pared 5 bases from V and 4 bases from J, leaving 12 bases between. The rearrangement links TRBV6-5 to TRBJ2-6; possible D gene TRBD1, 5 bases. The sample was peripheral blood. The TCR was taken from a man aged 45-60 years with acute or convalescent COVID-19. This CDR3 is CASSRRVTGANVLTF. DNA of the CDR3: TGTGCCAGCAGTCGCAGGGTGACCGGGGCCAACGTCCTGACTTTC.